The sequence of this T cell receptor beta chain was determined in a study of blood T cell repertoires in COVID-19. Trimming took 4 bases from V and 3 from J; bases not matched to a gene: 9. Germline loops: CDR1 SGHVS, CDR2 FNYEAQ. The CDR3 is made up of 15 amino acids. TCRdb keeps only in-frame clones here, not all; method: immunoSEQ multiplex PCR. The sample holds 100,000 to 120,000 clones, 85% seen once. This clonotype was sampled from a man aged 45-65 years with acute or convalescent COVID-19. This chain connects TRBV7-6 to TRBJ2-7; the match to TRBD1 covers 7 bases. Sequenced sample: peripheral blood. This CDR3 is CASSSLGGQVYEQYF. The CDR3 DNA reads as TGTGCCAGCAGCTCATTAGGGGGCCAAGTCTACGAGCAGTACTTC.